This TCR beta chain was captured by sequencing in a study of blood T cell repertoires in COVID-19. Study background: Collection of acute and convalescent COVID-19 samples took place in the United States, Italy and Spain. Nucleic acid was either cDNA or gDNA, and it came from T cells, B-cell-depleted T cells, or PBMCs.

In the original analysis: It was from reference gene primer amplification that nucleated cell counts were estimated. The method was immunoSEQ multiplex PCR; TCRdb's version includes in-frame clones alone and lacks a portion of them. V and J calls and clone size follow that table, whereas D and trimming were derived from the DNA. The sample yields over 120,000 clones, around 80% seen once. This CDR3 is built from 13 residues. Germline CDR1 is LGHDT and CDR2 is YNNKEL (reference sequence). Trimming took 7 bases from V and 7 from J; bases not matched to a gene: 8. Material for sequencing was peripheral blood. This receptor was identified in a woman aged 60 to 75 with acute or convalescent COVID-19. The chain uses TRBV3-1 (or the pseudogene TRBV3-2) and TRBJ2-3; 7 bases fit TRBD2. Here the CDR3 reads CASKDGRTNTQYF. The CDR3 DNA sequence: TGTGCCAGCAAGGACGGGAGGACGAATACGCAGTATTTT.